A single sample is the source of the 11 T cell receptor beta chains below, sequenced in a study of shared clonotypes between healthy human individuals. Here immunoSEQ multiplex PCR was the method, and the copy in TCRdb shows in-frame clones only, minus some. The table records more than 2,000,000 clones, approximately 95% of them present only once. The sample was naive CD4+ T cells from PBMCs. The subset was: CD45RA+ positively selected. These receptors were taken from a man aged 18 to 30 in good health. Some clones in this sample may be carry-over from other donors' samples.

The chain links TRBV27 to TRBJ2-7; D might be TRBD2 (7 bases). The V gene lost 2 bases and the J gene lost 5 bases, with 16 bases spanning the gap. The CDR3 spans 15 residues. Germline assignment: CDR1 MNHEY and CDR2 SMNVEV (reference sequence). CDR3 sequence (DNA): TGTGCCAGCAGTTTAGTGGGGGGGCCCTCGGACGAGCAGTACTTC. Translation: CASSLVGGPSDEQYF.

The rearrangement links TRBV6-6 to TRBJ1-5, with D possibly being TRBD1 (5 bases). This CDR3 is built from 15 residues. The germline V and J ends were trimmed by 6 bases and 4 bases, with 16 bases remaining between them. Germline values: CDR1 MNHNY, CDR2 SVGAGI (reference sequence). CDR3 region: CASSPAAGVNQPQHF. In DNA form, the CDR3 reads TGTGCCAGCAGCCCGGCCGCGGGGGTGAATCAGCCCCAGCATTTT.

J is TRBJ2-7 and V is TRBV7-9, with 9 bases matching TRBD1. The CDR3 has 15 residues. Germline CDR1 reads SEHNR; CDR2 reads FQNEAQ (reference sequence). V gave up 5 bases and J gave up 3 bases; unmatched junction bases: 8. CDR3 region: CASSPWGDRDYEQYF. The CDR3 nucleotides are TGTGCCAGCAGCCCCTGGGGGGACAGGGACTACGAGCAGTACTTC.

This chain joins TRBV9 and TRBJ2-2; TRBD2 matches at 9 bases. Looked up from germline, CDR1 is SGDLS and CDR2 is YYNGEE. The CDR3 is 18 residues long. Trimming cost V 3 bases and J 4 bases; bases outside gene matches: 13. CDR3 DNA sequence: TGTGCCAGCAGCGCCCCTCAGATAGCGGGAGTGAGCACCGGGGAGCTGTTTTTT. Amino acid sequence: CASSAPQIAGVSTGELFF. Full variable domain (missing parts from reference TRBV9 and TRBJ2-2): DSGVTQTPKHLITATGQRVTLRCSPRSGDLSVYWYQQSLDQGLQFLIQYYNGEERAKGNILERFSAQQFPDLHSELNLSSLELGDSALYFCASSAPQIAGVSTGELFFGEGSRLTVL.

J is TRBJ2-2 and V is TRBV5-1, with TRBD2 as a possible D gene (6 bases). Trimming left V 2 bases short and J 0 bases short, with 11 bases between. The CDR3 consists of 16 residues. Germline V lookup: CDR1 SGHRS, CDR2 YFSETQ. CDR3 bases: TGCGCCAGCAGCTTCACTAGCACATCGAACACCGGGGAGCTGTTTTTT. Translated, it gives CASSFTSTSNTGELFF.

The chain joins TRBV5-6 to TRBJ1-3; D is unresolved. The CDR3 runs to 16 residues. Germline CDR1 is SGHDT and CDR2 is YYEEEE. V lost 1 base, J lost 0 bases, and 11 bases lay in between. CDR3 bases: TGTGCCAGCAGCTTGCCCGATGTAAGCTCTGGAAACACCATATATTTT. Translated: CASSLPDVSSGNTIYF.

With regard to this clone: Other DNA sequences in this sample translate to the same CDR3. This chain links TRBV28 with TRBJ2-3, with no clear D. The CDR3 length is 11 residues. The V and J ends lost 6 bases and 2 bases respectively, with 3 bases between them. Germline loops: CDR1 MDHEN, CDR2 SYDVKM. The CDR3 reads CASSVTDTQYF. The CDR3 DNA is TGTGCCAGCAGCGTCACAGATACGCAGTATTTT. The full variable domain, completed using reference TRBV28 and TRBJ2-3, is DVKVTQSSRYLVKRTGEKVFLECVQDMDHENMFWYRQDPGLGLRLIYFSYDVKMKEKGDIPEGYSVSREKKERFSLILESASTNQTSMYLCASSVTDTQYFGPGTRLTVL.

This rearrangement joins TRBV28 to TRBJ2-1, with D perhaps matching TRBD1 (5 bases). V lost 1 base, J lost 2 bases, and 12 bases lay in between. Germline loops: CDR1 MDHEN, CDR2 SYDVKM. CDR3 size: 16 residues. CDR3 nucleotides: TGTGCCAGCAGTTTATTGGGCAGGGCCACCTACAATGAGCAGTTCTTC. Translating it yields CASSLLGRATYNEQFF.

The V call is TRBV20-1, the J call TRBJ1-2, with TRBD1 matching over 7 bases. The CDR3 runs 11 residues. Germline CDR1 DFQATT, CDR2 SNEGSKA (reference sequence). With 4 bases clipped from V and 6 bases from J, the junction kept 2 bases outside the gene matches. The CDR3 region has the DNA TGCAGTGCTAAAACAGGGGATGGCTACACCTTC. This sequence encodes CSAKTGDGYTF.

The chain is built from TRBV6-4 and TRBJ1-2; D not certain. The CDR3 is 15 amino acids. CDR1 is MRHNA, CDR2 SNTAGT, per germline. V lost 0 bases, J lost 7 bases, and 15 bases lay in between. The CDR3 coding sequence is TGTGCCAGCAGTGACTCGTATACAGACTCAGCTGGCTACACCTTC. It translates to CASSDSYTDSAGYTF.

This chain uses TRBV29-1 with TRBJ2-7; the match to TRBD1 covers 8 bases. The CDR3 runs 14 residues. Germline lookup yields CDR1 SQVTM and CDR2 ANQGSEA. Unmatched junction bases numbered 13, after V lost 6 bases and J lost 6 bases. This CDR3 is CSVATGVLVGEQYF. CDR3 in DNA: TGCAGCGTCGCGACAGGGGTTTTGGTTGGCGAGCAGTACTTC.